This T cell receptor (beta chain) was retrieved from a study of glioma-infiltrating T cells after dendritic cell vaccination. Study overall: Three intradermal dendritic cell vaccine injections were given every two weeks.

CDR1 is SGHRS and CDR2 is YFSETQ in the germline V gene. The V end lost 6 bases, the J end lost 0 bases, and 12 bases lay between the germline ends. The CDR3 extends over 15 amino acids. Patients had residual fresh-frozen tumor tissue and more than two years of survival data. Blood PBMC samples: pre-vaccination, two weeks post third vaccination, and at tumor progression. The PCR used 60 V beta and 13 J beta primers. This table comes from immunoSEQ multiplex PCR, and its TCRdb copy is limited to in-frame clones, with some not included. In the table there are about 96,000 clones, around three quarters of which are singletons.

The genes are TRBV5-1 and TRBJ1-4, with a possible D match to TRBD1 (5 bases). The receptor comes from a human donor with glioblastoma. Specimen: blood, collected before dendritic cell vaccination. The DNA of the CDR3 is TGCGCCAGCACAGGAGGGACGACAACTAATGAAAAACTGTTTTTT. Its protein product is CASTGGTTTNEKLFF.